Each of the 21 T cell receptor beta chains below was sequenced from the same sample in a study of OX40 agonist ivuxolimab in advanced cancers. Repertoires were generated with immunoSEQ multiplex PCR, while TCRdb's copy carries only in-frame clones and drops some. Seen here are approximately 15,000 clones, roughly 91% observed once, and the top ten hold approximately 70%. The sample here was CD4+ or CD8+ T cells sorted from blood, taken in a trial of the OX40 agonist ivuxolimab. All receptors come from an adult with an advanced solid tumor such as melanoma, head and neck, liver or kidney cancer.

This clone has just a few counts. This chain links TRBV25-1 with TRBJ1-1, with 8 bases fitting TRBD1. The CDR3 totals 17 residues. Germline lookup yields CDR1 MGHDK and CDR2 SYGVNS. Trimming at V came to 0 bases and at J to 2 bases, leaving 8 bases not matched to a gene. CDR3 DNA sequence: TGTGCCAGCAGTGAATATACCCTACAGGGGGGCAACACTGAAGCTTTCTTT. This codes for CASSEYTLQGGNTEAFF. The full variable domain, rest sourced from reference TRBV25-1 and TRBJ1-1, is EADIYQTPRYLVIGTGKKITLECSQTMGHDKMYWYQQDPGMELHLIHYSYGVNSTEKGDLSSESTVSRIRTEHFPLTLESARPSHTSQYLCASSEYTLQGGNTEAFFGQGTRLTVV.

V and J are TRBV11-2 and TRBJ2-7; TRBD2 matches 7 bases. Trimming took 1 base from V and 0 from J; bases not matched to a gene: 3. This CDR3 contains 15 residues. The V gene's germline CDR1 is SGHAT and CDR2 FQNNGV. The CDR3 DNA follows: TGTGCCAGCAGCTTAGCAGCGGGGATCTCCTACGAGCAGTACTTC. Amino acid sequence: CASSLAAGISYEQYF. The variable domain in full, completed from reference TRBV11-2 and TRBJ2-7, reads EAGVAQSPRYKIIEKRQSVAFWCNPISGHATLYWYQQILGQGPKLLIQFQNNGVVDDSQLPKDRFSAERLKGVDSTLKIQPAKLEDSAVYLCASSLAAGISYEQYFGPGTRLTVT.

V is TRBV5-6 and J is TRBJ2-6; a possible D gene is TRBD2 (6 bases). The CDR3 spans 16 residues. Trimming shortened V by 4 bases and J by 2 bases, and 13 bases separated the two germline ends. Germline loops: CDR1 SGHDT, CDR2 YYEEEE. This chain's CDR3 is CASSLLGGTGANVLTF. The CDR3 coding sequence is TGTGCCAGCAGCCTGTTGGGGGGAACTGGGGCCAACGTCCTGACTTTC.

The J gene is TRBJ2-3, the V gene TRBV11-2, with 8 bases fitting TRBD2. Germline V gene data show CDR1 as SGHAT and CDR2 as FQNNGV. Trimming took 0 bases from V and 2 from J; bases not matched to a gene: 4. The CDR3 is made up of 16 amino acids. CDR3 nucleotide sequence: TGTGCCAGCAGCTTAGAGGCGGGAGGATCCACAGATACGCAGTATTTT. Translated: CASSLEAGGSTDTQYF.

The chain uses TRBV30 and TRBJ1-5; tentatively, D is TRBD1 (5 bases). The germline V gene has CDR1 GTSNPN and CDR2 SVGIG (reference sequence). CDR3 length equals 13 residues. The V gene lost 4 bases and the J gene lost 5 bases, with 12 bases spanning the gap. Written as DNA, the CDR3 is TGTGCCTGGACGGGCAGGGATGATCAGCCCCAGCATTTT. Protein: CAWTGRDDQPQHF.

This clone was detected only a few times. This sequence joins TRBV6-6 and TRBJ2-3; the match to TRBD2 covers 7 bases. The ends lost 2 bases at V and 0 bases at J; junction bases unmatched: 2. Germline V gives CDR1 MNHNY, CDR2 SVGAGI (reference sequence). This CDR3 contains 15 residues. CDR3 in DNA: TGTGCCAGCAGTTACAGCGGGACTAGCACAGATACGCAGTATTTT. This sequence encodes CASSYSGTSTDTQYF.

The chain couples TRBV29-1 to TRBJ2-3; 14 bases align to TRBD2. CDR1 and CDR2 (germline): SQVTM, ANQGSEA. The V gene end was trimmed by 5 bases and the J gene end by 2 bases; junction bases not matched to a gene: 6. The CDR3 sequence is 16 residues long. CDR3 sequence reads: CSVLGTSGGYTDTQYF. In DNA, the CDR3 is TGCAGCGTTCTAGGGACTAGCGGGGGATACACAGATACGCAGTATTTT.

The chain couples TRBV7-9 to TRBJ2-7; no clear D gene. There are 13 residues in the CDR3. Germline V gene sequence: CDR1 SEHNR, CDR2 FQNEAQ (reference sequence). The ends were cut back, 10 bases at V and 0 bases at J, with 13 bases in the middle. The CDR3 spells CATSQRSSYEQYF. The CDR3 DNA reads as TGTGCCACCTCACAGCGTAGCTCCTACGAGCAGTACTTC.

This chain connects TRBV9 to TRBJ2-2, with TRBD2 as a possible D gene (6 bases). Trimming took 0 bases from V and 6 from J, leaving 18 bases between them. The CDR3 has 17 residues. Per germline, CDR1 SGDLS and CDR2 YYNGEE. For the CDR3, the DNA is TGTGCCAGCAGCGTAGGTGGGAGGATCGTGTTTCCCGGGGAGCTGTTTTTT. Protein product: CASSVGGRIVFPGELFF.

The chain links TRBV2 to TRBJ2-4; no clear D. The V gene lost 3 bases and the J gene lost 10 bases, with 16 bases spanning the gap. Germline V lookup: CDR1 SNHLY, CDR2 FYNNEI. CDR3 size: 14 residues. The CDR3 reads CASSEKALAEIQYF. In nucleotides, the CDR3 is TGTGCCAGCAGTGAGAAGGCCCTGGCCGAGATTCAGTACTTC. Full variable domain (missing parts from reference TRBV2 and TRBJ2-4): EPEVTQTPSHQVTQMGQEVILRCVPISNHLYFYWYRQILGQKVEFLVSFYNNEISEKSEIFDDQFSVERPDGSNFTLKIRSTKLEDSAMYFCASSEKALAEIQYFGAGTRLSVL.

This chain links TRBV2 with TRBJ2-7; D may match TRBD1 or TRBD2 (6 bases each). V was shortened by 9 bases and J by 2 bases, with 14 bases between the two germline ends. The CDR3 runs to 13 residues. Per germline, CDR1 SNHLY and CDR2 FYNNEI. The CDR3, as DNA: TGTGCCAGTTCGGGGGACAATGCCTACGAGCAGTACTTC. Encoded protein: CASSGDNAYEQYF. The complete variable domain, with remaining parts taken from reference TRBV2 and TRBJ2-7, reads EPEVTQTPSHQVTQMGQEVILRCVPISNHLYFYWYRQILGQKVEFLVSFYNNEISEKSEIFDDQFSVERPDGSNFTLKIRSTKLEDSAMYFCASSGDNAYEQYFGPGTRLTVT.

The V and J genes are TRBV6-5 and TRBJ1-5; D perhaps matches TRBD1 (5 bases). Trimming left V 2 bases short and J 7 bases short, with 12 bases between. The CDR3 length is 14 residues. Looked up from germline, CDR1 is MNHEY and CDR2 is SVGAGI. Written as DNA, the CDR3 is TGTGCCAGCAGTTACGGGGTTAAGGGGCAGCCCCAGCATTTT. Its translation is CASSYGVKGQPQHF.

The CDR3 DNA reads as TGCGCCAGCAGCCAAGACATCGGGGCGGGGTACGAGCAGTACTTC. Encoded protein: CASSQDIGAGYEQYF. The V call is TRBV4-3, the J call TRBJ2-7, with D tentatively TRBD2 (6 bases). Germline CDR1 LGHNA, CDR2 YSLEER. CDR3 length: 15 amino acids. Trimming pared 0 bases from V and 4 bases from J, leaving 13 bases between.

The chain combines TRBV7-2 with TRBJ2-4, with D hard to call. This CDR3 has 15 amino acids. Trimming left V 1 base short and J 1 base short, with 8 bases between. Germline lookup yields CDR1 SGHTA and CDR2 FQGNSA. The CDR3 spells CASSLEFRAKNIQYF. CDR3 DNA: TGTGCCAGCAGCTTAGAGTTCAGGGCCAAAAACATTCAGTACTTC.

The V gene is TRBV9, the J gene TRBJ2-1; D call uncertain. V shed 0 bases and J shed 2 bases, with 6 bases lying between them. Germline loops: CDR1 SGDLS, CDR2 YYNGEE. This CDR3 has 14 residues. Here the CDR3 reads CASSVDAAYNEQFF. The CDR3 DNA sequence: TGTGCCAGCAGCGTAGACGCAGCCTACAATGAGCAGTTCTTC.

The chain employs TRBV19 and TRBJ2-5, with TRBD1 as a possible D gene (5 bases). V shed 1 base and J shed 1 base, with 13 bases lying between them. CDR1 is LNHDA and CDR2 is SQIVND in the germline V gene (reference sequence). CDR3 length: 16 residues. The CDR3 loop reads CASSIGVEDTQETQYF. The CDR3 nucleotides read TGTGCCAGTAGTATAGGGGTCGAGGACACCCAAGAGACCCAGTACTTC.

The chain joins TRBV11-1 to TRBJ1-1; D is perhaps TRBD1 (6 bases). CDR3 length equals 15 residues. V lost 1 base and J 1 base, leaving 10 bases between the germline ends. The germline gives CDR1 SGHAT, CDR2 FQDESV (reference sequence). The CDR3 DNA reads TGTGCCAGCAGCTTAGAGAGGGGGAGGAACACTGAAGCTTTCTTT. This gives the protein CASSLERGRNTEAFF. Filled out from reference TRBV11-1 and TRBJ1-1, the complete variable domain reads EAEVAQSPRYKITEKSQAVAFWCDPISGHATLYWYRQILGQGPELLVQFQDESVVDDSQLPKDRFSAERLKGVDSTLKIQPAELGDSAMYLCASSLERGRNTEAFFGQGTRLTVV.

The CDR3: CATGRGREETQYF. The CDR3 nucleotides are TGTGCCACCGGACGGGGGCGCGAGGAGACCCAGTACTTC. The chain has TRBV15 and TRBJ2-5; D may be TRBD1 or TRBD2 (6 bases each). The germline V gene has CDR1 LNHNV and CDR2 YYDKDF (reference sequence). Trimming took 8 bases from V and 5 from J, leaving 15 bases between them. The CDR3 contains 13 residues. Full variable domain (rest looked up from reference TRBV15 and TRBJ2-5): DAMVIQNPRYQVTQFGKPVTLSCSQTLNHNVMYWYQQKSSQAPKLLFHYYDKDFNNEADTPDNFQSRRPNTSFCFLDIRSPGLGDTAMYLCATGRGREETQYFGPGTRLLVL.

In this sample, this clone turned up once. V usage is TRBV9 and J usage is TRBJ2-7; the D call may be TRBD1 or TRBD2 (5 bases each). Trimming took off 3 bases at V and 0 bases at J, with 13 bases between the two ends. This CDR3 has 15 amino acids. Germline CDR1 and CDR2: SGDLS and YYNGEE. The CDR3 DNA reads TGTGCCAGCAGCGGACCTCAGGGAGCCTCCTACGAGCAGTACTTC. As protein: CASSGPQGASYEQYF.

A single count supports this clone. CDR3 in DNA: TGTGCCAGCAGCTTAGTCCGGGGGAGCTCCTACAATGAGCAGTTCTTC. Translating it yields CASSLVRGSSYNEQFF. This chain links TRBV11-2 with TRBJ2-1, with D possibly matching TRBD2 (6 bases). The CDR3 is 16 residues long. V lost 1 base to trimming and J lost 0 bases, with 10 bases between them. Germline V gene data show CDR1 as SGHAT and CDR2 as FQNNGV.

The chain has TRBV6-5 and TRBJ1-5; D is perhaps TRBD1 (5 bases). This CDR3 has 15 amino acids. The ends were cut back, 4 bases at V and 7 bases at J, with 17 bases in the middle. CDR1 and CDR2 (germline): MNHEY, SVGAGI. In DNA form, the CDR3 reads TGTGCCAGCAGTTCATACGGGCAGGGTCGACAGCCCCAGCATTTT. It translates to CASSSYGQGRQPQHF.